Presented here are 5 T cell receptor beta chains from one specimen sequenced in a study of response to subunit inactivated influenza vaccine. TCRdb processed the RT-PCR reads anew with MiXCR; each CDR3 protein has one entry. Of 800,000 to 1,000,000 distinct CDR3 sequences listed, over 20% are singletons. Sequencing was performed on PBMCs from blood, taken roughly 5 days after vaccination. The receptor source for this set is a man between 50 and 59 years old who received an inactivated influenza vaccine.

This clonotype was seen a few times. The genes are TRBV6-2 or TRBV6-3 and TRBJ2-3, with D maybe TRBD2 (6 bases). V was trimmed by 2 bases and J by 2 bases, leaving 8 bases between them. The CDR3 is 14 residues long. Germline values: CDR1 MNHEY, CDR2 SVGEGT. Here the CDR3 reads CASSYRDFTDTQYF. CDR3 sequence (DNA): TGTGCCAGCAGTTACCGGGACTTCACAGATACGCAGTATTTT.

This clonotype occurred a few times. V and J are TRBV5-1 and TRBJ2-1; D is uncertain. The V end was cut by 0 bases, the J end by 4 bases, with 8 bases between. CDR3 length: 14 amino acids. Germline CDR1 is SGHRS and CDR2 is YFSETQ. CDR3 DNA sequence: TGCGCCAGCAGCTTGGGTCAGTGGTACAATGAGCAGTTCTTC. Translating it yields CASSLGQWYNEQFF.

This clonotype was counted at least ten times. The rearrangement joins TRBV6-6 to TRBJ1-4, with a possible D match to TRBD1 (6 bases). V gave up 6 bases and J gave up 7 bases, with 12 bases separating them. Germline CDR1 is MNHNY and CDR2 is SVGAGI (reference sequence). The CDR3 runs to 13 residues. The DNA for the CDR3 is TGTGCCAGCAGAGACGACAGGTCTGAAAAACTGTTTTTT. This gives the protein CASRDDRSEKLFF.

This clonotype has more than one count but fewer than ten. The rearrangement joins TRBV7-2 to TRBJ2-7; 11 nucleotides agree with TRBD2. Germline CDR1 is SGHTA and CDR2 is FQGNSA. The CDR3 has 16 residues. V lost 4 bases and J lost 7; bases outside the gene matches: 12. CDR3 nucleotides: TGTGCCAGCAGCTCTCTAGCGGGAGGCTCTCGCGTGGAGCAGTACTTC. This sequence encodes CASSSLAGGSRVEQYF.

The chain has TRBV20-1 and TRBJ2-2; 7 bases agree with TRBD2. The CDR3 runs 13 residues. The junction had 2 bases not matched to a gene; V was cut back by 2 bases and J by 5 bases. The germline gives CDR1 DFQATT, CDR2 SNEGSKA (reference sequence). CDR3: CSARLAATGELFF. The CDR3 nucleotides read TGCAGTGCTAGACTAGCGGCAACCGGGGAGCTGTTTTTT.